This T cell receptor (beta chain) was captured in a study of spatial heterogeneity in lung cancer (dated by TCRdb to between 2017 and 2020). Regarding the research as a whole: More beta-chain than alpha-chain transcripts were consistently detected, likely reflecting higher beta-chain transcript abundance. In the raw uncorrected reads, each unique combination of TCR and UMI appeared on average more than ten times. TCR alpha and beta repertoires were quantitatively compared across multiple tumor regions, matched nontumor lung and blood in non-small cell lung cancer. Nonsynonymous mutation counts, determined by whole-exome sequencing of tumor tissue, were related to features of the TCR repertoire. Both alpha and beta chains were TCR-sequenced in hundreds of tumor regions, 64 matched nontumor lung samples and around 54 PBMC samples obtained at surgery. What the authors observed across the whole study: Confirming at a functional level the hypothesis that regional TCRs recognize regional mutations was considered to require additional single-cell paired TCR alpha and beta sequencing.

Interpreted using the paper, the time point label stands for: sample taken at primary tumor resection. TCR sequencing used whole RNA extracted from tumor and nontumor lung tissue, or from cryopreserved PBMC samples, without cell sorting. Samples were obtained from approximately 70 patients with early-stage, untreated non-small cell lung cancer from the lung TRACERx cohort. Only patients for whom sufficient RNA was available from at least two tumor regions were selected for TCR sequencing. Before being selected, tumor and adjacent nontumor lung specimens were reviewed by a lung pathologist. Worth noting for this clonotype: Its antigen is not yet known. No base quality values were provided; no much bigger clone lies one nucleotide off. This beta chain was picked up by a library intended for alpha chains and is off target, so its count carries little meaning.

V trim: 7 bases; J trim: 0 bases; unmatched bases: 6. CDR1 SNHLY and CDR2 FYNNEI were looked up in the germline V gene. The CDR3 runs 15 residues from the cysteine to the phenylalanine. The sequence is cut down to CDR3 DNA, 45 bases in frame from base 1. Library preparation used 5' RACE. The reads were generated on a NextSeq 500. The TCR library protocol attached a unique molecular identifier to each TCR cDNA molecule to allow correction of PCR and sequencing errors. Regarding the original processing steps: Decombinator tools were used for TCR identification, UMI-based error correction and CDR3 extraction. Expanded TCRs were defined as those above a frequency of 2 per 1,000, corresponding to the top 1% of the tumor frequency distribution. Renyi diversity was calculated using the R vegan package after each repertoire was subsampled 100 times to 5,000 TCRs. To build CDR3 similarity networks, amino acid triplet string-kernel similarity was used, and CDR3s were connected when their pairwise similarity was above 0.82. TCRdb reworked the public reads: Q25 trimming with fastp, MiXCR clone assembly, productive beta chains retained. CDR3 protein sequences are deduplicated, and each keeps its most common genes and DNA. These V and J calls rely on TCRdb rather than the paper's analysis. The sample table records around 4,000 distinct CDR3 sequences; 20% to 25% of these occur just once. The ten largest clones add up to 20% to 25% of the sample.

The sequencing used normal lung tissue next to the tumor, collected at surgery. The clonotype originates from a female donor with early-stage non-small cell lung cancer. Recombination connected TRBV2 to TRBJ2-1; the central 7 bases match TRBD2. The base sequence is TGTGCCAGCATAAACGGACTAGACTCCTACAATGAGCAGTTCTTC. It translates to CASINGLDSYNEQFF.